This T cell receptor (beta chain) was captured in a study of sequential checkpoint blockade in melanoma (dated by TCRdb to the late 2010s). For the study in its entirety: Patients were assigned by 1:1 randomization to either first-line nivolumab followed by ipilimumab (arm A) or ipilimumab followed by nivolumab (arm B). About 83% of the matched pre- and post-treatment tumor biopsy pairs came from the same lesion. TCRbeta immunosequencing was performed on DNA from around 91 pretreatment melanoma tumor samples. Both trial sequences were followed by maintenance nivolumab. For twenty-two patients, matched tumor biopsies were taken both before treatment and at week 13, after single-agent nivolumab (arm A) or ipilimumab (arm B).

General conclusions and limits of the study: The model for predicting response that combines TCR metrics with mutation burden needs to be validated in larger, independent patient cohorts. In the nivolumab-first arm (arm A), an association was found between pretreatment tumor TIL clonality and response (P = .04). Small sample sizes and reduced statistical power limited the within-arm analyses of tumor T-cell fraction. Patients with increases in tumor T-cell fraction and clonality by week 13 were approximately 30 times more likely to achieve clinical benefit. Tumor T-cell fraction and clonality were found to correlate with PD-L1 staining and CD8+ T-cell counts but not with mutational load.

TCRbeta CDR3 regions were immunosequenced from genomic DNA with the immunoSEQ Assay. Genomic DNA was amplified by bias-controlled multiplex PCR before high-throughput sequencing. Concerning the study's data processing: To quantify the absolute abundance of each unique TCRbeta CDR3 region, the sequences were collapsed and filtered. Clonality, defined as 1 minus Pielou's evenness, was calculated using only productive rearrangements. Tumor T-cell fraction was calculated by normalizing TCRbeta template counts to usable DNA, which was estimated from several housekeeping genes. A previously published method was used to identify clones with significantly greater frequencies in on-treatment samples than in baseline samples. Drawn from immuneACCESS, this table holds only the in-frame rearrangements with V and J called that TCRdb kept. Clones are partly lost; checked studies trace under half to an unresolved V gene and leave the rest unexplained. V, J and clone size are those of that table, while D and trimming were read from the DNA. The sample contains 6,000 to 9,500 clones, roughly 30% of them found a single time. The ten most abundant clones make up roughly 5.4% of the sample.

Taken with the paper, the label for treatment or condition translates to: randomized to nivolumab then ipilimumab (arm A) or the reverse (arm B). No trial patient had received prior DNA-damaging chemotherapy. The samples were obtained from melanoma patients enrolled in CheckMate 064, an open-label, randomized phase II trial testing sequential checkpoint blockade. Genomic DNA from formalin-fixed paraffin-embedded (FFPE) tissue samples was used for tumor TCR sequencing. Only a few counts were recorded for this clone. Its antigen is unknown. Per-nucleotide qualities are absent, and no much larger clonotype sits a single base away. This sequence was found in a human donor with melanoma. Here the sequenced sample was tumor tissue (inferred from file names), taken from a patient given nivolumab and ipilimumab in sequence.

The CDR3 region has the sequence CAWNGGNYGYTF. The nucleotide sequence reads TGTGCCTGGAATGGGGGTAACTATGGCTACACCTTC. The sequence links TRBV30 to TRBJ1-2; TRBD1 might be the D gene, on 5 matching bases. The germline V gene encodes CDR1 GTSNPN and CDR2 SVGIG (reference sequence). Trimming costs V 4 bases and J 1 base, and their ends lie 7 bases apart. Taken from cysteine to phenylalanine, the CDR3 has 12 residues. The DNA shown is the 36-base CDR3, in frame from base 1. The CDR3 plus the reference TRBV30 and TRBJ1-2 genes for the other parts give the full variable domain: SQTIHQWPATLVQPVGSPLSLECTVEGTSNPNLYWYRQAAGRGLQLLFYSVGIGQISSEVPQNLSASRPQDRQFILSSKKLLLSDSGFYLCAWNGGNYGYTFGSGTRLTVV.